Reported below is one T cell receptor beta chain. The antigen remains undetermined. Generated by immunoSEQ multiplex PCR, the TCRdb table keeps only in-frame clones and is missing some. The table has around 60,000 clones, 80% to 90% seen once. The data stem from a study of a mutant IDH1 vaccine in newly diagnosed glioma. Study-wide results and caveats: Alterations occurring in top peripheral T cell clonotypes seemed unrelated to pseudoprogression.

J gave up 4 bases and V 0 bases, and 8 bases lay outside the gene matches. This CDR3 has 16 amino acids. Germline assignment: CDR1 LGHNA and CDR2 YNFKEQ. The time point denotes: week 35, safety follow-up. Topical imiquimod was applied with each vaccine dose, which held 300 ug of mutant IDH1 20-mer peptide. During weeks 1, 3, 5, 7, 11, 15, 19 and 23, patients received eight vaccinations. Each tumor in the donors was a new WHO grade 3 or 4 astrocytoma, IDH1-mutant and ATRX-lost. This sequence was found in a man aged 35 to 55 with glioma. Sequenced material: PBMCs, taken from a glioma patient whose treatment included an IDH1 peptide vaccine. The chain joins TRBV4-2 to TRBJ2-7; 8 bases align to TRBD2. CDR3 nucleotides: TGTGCCAGCAGCCAAGAGGTGTCAGCGGGAGCTTACGAGCAGTACTTC. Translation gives CASSQEVSAGAYEQYF.